Shown below are 11 T cell receptor beta chains from a single sample sequenced in a study of blood T cells in healthy people across ages. A second about 6 to 12 cycle PCR used barcoded and J-beta primers. TCRdb re-derived calls from the 5' RACE reads in MiXCR, one entry per CDR3 protein. Seen here are approximately 1.5 million distinct CDR3 sequences, around 40% observed once, and the top ten hold under 5%. Material: blood. The receptors here all came from a young woman in good health.

This chain uses TRBV4-2 with TRBJ2-4, with D tentatively TRBD1 (6 bases). The CDR3 is 13 residues long. The germline V gene encodes CDR1 LGHNA and CDR2 YNFKEQ. V gave up 1 base and J gave up 6 bases, with 7 bases separating them. In nucleotides, the CDR3 is TGTGCCAGCAGCCAAGGGACAGTAAACATTCAGTACTTC. Translating it yields CASSQGTVNIQYF.

This clonotype was detected only a few times. A single base separates this from a much larger clone, so it may be a read error. This chain links TRBV3-1 with TRBJ2-1; 7 bases are a match to TRBD2. The J call may be mistaken, given a closer DNA end match to TRBJ2-7. This CDR3 has 15 amino acids. Germline V gene lookup returns CDR1 LGHDT and CDR2 YNNKEL (reference sequence). CDR3 nucleotides: TGTGCCAGCAGCCCGCTAGCGGCCAACTACAATGAGCAGTACTTC. This codes for CASSPLAANYNEQYF.

CDR3 protein: CSVDGDGGEKLFF. The CDR3 coding sequence is TGCAGCGTTGACGGGGACGGAGGAGAAAAACTGTTTTTT. The chain has TRBV29-1 and TRBJ1-4; a weak D match, TRBD1 (5 bases). Trimming removed 3 bases at V and 8 bases at J, with 13 bases between. The germline V gene has CDR1 SQVTM and CDR2 ANQGSEA. The length of the CDR3 is 13 residues.

The table lists this clonotype with a few counts. This chain connects TRBV20-1 to TRBJ2-3; 7 bases agree with TRBD2. The CDR3 length is 16 residues. Losses at the gene ends were 0 bases for V and 4 bases for J; bases not matched to a gene: 10. Germline CDR1 is DFQATT and CDR2 is SNEGSKA (reference sequence). The CDR3 DNA reads as TGCAGTGCTAGAGATCGGCTAGCGGAGTGGGCAGATACGCAGTATTTT. Its translation is CSARDRLAEWADTQYF.

This chain connects TRBV21-1 to TRBJ1-1; the DNA was not compared with TRBD1, the D call given in the table. TRBV21-1 is marked as a pseudogene. The CDR3 runs 11 residues. The CDR3 protein is CAKGGSAEAFF. CDR3 sequence (DNA): TGTGCCAAAGGGGGCTCGGCTGAAGCTTTCTTT.

CDR3 DNA sequence: TGTGCCTGGACCTCCCGGGGCGGGGGTCGCACAGATACGCAGTATTTT. Encoded protein: CAWTSRGGGRTDTQYF. This chain links TRBV30 with TRBJ2-3; 7 bases align to TRBD2. CDR1 is GTSNPN and CDR2 is SVGIG in the germline V gene (reference sequence). The CDR3 is made up of 16 amino acids. Losses at the gene ends were 4 bases for V and 1 base for J; bases not matched to a gene: 11.

This clonotype was picked up a small number of times. The J gene is TRBJ1-2, the V gene TRBV10-3, with D tentatively TRBD1 (6 bases). In germline, CDR1 is ENHRY, CDR2 SYGVKD. The ends were cut back, 8 bases at V and 4 bases at J, with 17 bases in the middle. This CDR3 comprises 14 residues. CDR3 DNA: TGTGCCATCCAGGGACATGGGGAAGGCTATGGCTACACCTTC. It specifies CAIQGHGEGYGYTF.

V is TRBV12-3 or TRBV12-4 and J is TRBJ1-4; possibly TRBD1 for D (5 bases). V shed 2 bases and J shed 8 bases, with 18 bases lying between them. The CDR3 spans 16 residues. CDR3 nucleotides: TGTGCCAGCAGTTTATTCCGTCCCGGGGCTGGGGAAAAACTGTTTTTT. This encodes CASSLFRPGAGEKLFF.

The rearrangement uses TRBV7-2 and TRBJ1-1; no clear D gene. Germline CDR1 and CDR2: SGHTA and FQGNSA. V was trimmed by 5 bases and J by 4 bases, leaving 11 bases between them. This CDR3 spans 13 amino acids. The chain's CDR3 is CASSPRSTTEAFF. CDR3 DNA sequence: TGTGCCAGCAGCCCCCGTAGTACCACTGAAGCTTTCTTT.

The rearrangement links TRBV28 to TRBJ2-3, with D tentatively TRBD2 (6 bases). The V end lost 2 bases, the J end lost 2 bases, and 11 bases lay between the germline ends. This CDR3 comprises 15 residues. Germline V gene lookup returns CDR1 MDHEN and CDR2 SYDVKM. CDR3 sequence reads: CASSLGAGPTDTQYF. In nucleotides, the CDR3 is TGTGCCAGCAGTTTAGGTGCGGGGCCCACAGATACGCAGTATTTT.

The V and J genes are TRBV20-1 and TRBJ1-1; D is unresolved. Germline CDR1 is DFQATT and CDR2 is SNEGSKA (reference sequence). Deletions cut 5 bases from V and 5 bases from J, with 12 bases between. The CDR3 extends over 12 amino acids. In DNA form, the CDR3 reads TGCAGTGCTCCAGTCAGGAGTACTGAAGCTTTCTTT. This encodes CSAPVRSTEAFF.